These 17 T cell receptor beta chains were all obtained from the same sample, sequenced in a study of blood T cells in healthy people across ages (dated by TCRdb to between 2015 and 2016). Libraries were built with 5' RACE. Reads for this sample came from an Illumina HiSeq 2500. A second 7 to 11 cycle PCR used a sample-barcoded 5' primer and a J-beta primer mix. Clones were called with MiXCR by TCRdb after fastp trimmed the public reads at Q25, and only in-frame beta chains were retained. Every distinct CDR3 protein forms one entry, paired with its most common genes and DNA. Within this sample are over 1,200,000 distinct CDR3 sequences, with approximately 59% of them counted one time only. The top ten clonotypes cover more than 6% of the sample. The sequencing input was blood. These receptor sequences come from a man younger than 35 in good health.

V usage is TRBV29-1 and J usage is TRBJ2-1; D possibly matches TRBD1 or TRBD2 (5 bases each). Germline lookup yields CDR1 SQVTM and CDR2 ANQGSEA. The CDR3 consists of 15 residues. Trimming took off 4 bases at V and 4 bases at J, with 17 bases between the two ends. The CDR3 spells CSVGLRAGAYNEQFF. Written as DNA, the CDR3 is TGCAGCGTTGGTCTCAGGGCGGGCGCTTACAATGAGCAGTTCTTC.

This chain links TRBV29-1 with TRBJ2-5; D is uncertain. The CDR3 has 14 residues. V was trimmed by 4 bases and J by 0 bases, leaving 12 bases between them. The germline V gene encodes CDR1 SQVTM and CDR2 ANQGSEA. The CDR3 here is CSVAPRAYQETQYF. In DNA form, the CDR3 reads TGCAGCGTTGCACCGCGCGCGTACCAAGAGACCCAGTACTTC.

This clonotype was recorded a few times. This CDR3 reads CSVDGGAITYNEQYF. The CDR3 nucleotides read TGCAGCGTTGACGGGGGGGCCATAACCTACAATGAGCAGTACTTC. This rearrangement joins TRBV29-1 to TRBJ2-7; TRBD2 aligns across 8 bases. Germline V gives CDR1 SQVTM, CDR2 ANQGSEA. This CDR3 contains 15 residues. Trimming removed 3 bases from V and 7 bases from J; junction bases left unmatched: 14.

The rearrangement links TRBV28 to TRBJ2-3, with 14 bases matching TRBD2. The V gene's germline CDR1 is MDHEN and CDR2 SYDVKM. The CDR3 spans 15 residues. V gave up 6 bases and J gave up 4 bases; unmatched junction bases: 3. CDR3 coding DNA: TGTGCCAGCAGGGGGACTAGCGGGGGACCAGATACGCAGTATTTT. Translation gives CASRGTSGGPDTQYF.

This clonotype came up a few times. The J gene is TRBJ2-3, the V gene TRBV4-1, with 11 bases lining up with TRBD2. V was pared by 0 bases and J by 4 bases, with 6 bases of the junction left unmatched. Per germline, CDR1 MGHRA and CDR2 YSYEKL. This CDR3 has 17 amino acids. This chain's CDR3 is CASSQDVLLAGADTQYF. CDR3 in DNA: TGCGCCAGCAGCCAAGACGTCCTACTAGCGGGAGCAGATACGCAGTATTTT.

This clonotype has a single count. V gene TRBV4-2 combines with J gene TRBJ1-2; no clear D gene. CDR3 size: 14 residues. Trimming left V 2 bases short and J 6 bases short, with 13 bases between. Germline CDR1 is LGHNA and CDR2 is YNFKEQ. The CDR3 DNA reads TGTGCCAGCAGCCAAAACCCGCTACTTGATGGCTACACCTTC. Translating it yields CASSQNPLLDGYTF.

This chain uses TRBV4-1 with TRBJ2-7; D is possibly TRBD2 (6 bases). Germline V gene data show CDR1 as MGHRA and CDR2 as YSYEKL. The CDR3 sequence is 13 residues long. The germline V and J ends were trimmed by 3 bases and 4 bases, with 10 bases remaining between them. CDR3 DNA sequence: TGCGCCAGCAGCCACGGCGGGGAATACGAGCAGTACTTC. Amino acid sequence: CASSHGGEYEQYF.

CDR3 DNA sequence: TGCAGTGCTAAAACGAGACTAGCGGCTTCCTACGAGCAGTACTTC. Its protein is CSAKTRLAASYEQYF. This sequence joins TRBV20-1 and TRBJ2-7, with TRBD2 matching 9 bases. Germline CDR1 DFQATT, CDR2 SNEGSKA (reference sequence). The ends lost 4 bases at V and 1 base at J; junction bases unmatched: 8. The CDR3 is made up of 15 amino acids.

This clonotype was recorded only once. The V gene is TRBV6-5, the J gene TRBJ1-5; TRBD1 aligns across 7 bases. After removal of 5 bases from V and 4 bases from J, the junction contained 8 bases not matched to a gene. Germline-derived CDR1 and CDR2 are MNHEY and SVGAGI. CDR3 length: 15 amino acids. This CDR3 is CASSPPGQLNQPQHF. CDR3 nucleotide sequence: TGTGCCAGCAGTCCCCCGGGACAGCTAAATCAGCCCCAGCATTTT.

The chain recombines TRBV20-1 with TRBJ2-3; 9 bases map to TRBD2. J lost 3 bases, V lost 5 bases, and 9 bases had no gene match. Germline CDR1 reads DFQATT; CDR2 reads SNEGSKA (reference sequence). The CDR3 extends over 15 amino acids. The CDR3 sequence: CSASAGTSTTDTQYF. The DNA of the CDR3 is TGCAGTGCTTCCGCCGGGACTAGCACAACAGATACGCAGTATTTT.

CDR3 sequence: CATYQGGTYEQYF. DNA for the CDR3: TGTGCCACCTACCAGGGGGGTACCTACGAGCAGTACTTC. This chain links TRBV6-1 with TRBJ2-7; D perhaps matches TRBD1 (7 bases). The CDR3 sequence is 13 residues long. The V end lost 10 bases, the J end lost 2 bases, and 15 bases lay between the germline ends. Germline V gene data show CDR1 as MNHNS and CDR2 as SASEGT.

CDR3 sequence reads: CASSRLAGVISSEQFF. The DNA of the CDR3 is TGTGCCAGCAGCCGGCTCGCAGGGGTTATCTCCAGCGAGCAGTTCTTC. V usage is TRBV6-2 or TRBV6-3 and J usage is TRBJ2-1; a weak D match, TRBD1 (6 bases). V dropped 6 bases and J dropped 10 bases, with 25 bases sitting between them. Germline CDR1 MNHEY, CDR2 SVGEGT. The CDR3 has 16 amino acids.

Details on this clonotype: Its ends do not fully match the called genes, so a read error is possible. The rearrangement joins TRBV20-1 to TRBJ2-5, with D maybe TRBD2 (5 bases). The CDR3 is made up of 14 amino acids. Germline CDR1 is DFQATT and CDR2 is SNEGSKA (reference sequence). CDR3 amino acids: CSTRDWTSQETQYF. CDR3 bases: TGCAGTACTAGAGATTGGACCTCGCAGGAGACCCAGTACTTC.

CDR3 protein: CASSSPPYGQDTQYF. In DNA form, the CDR3 reads TGTGCCAGCAGCTCCCCGCCCTATGGTCAAGATACGCAGTATTTT. V and J are TRBV7-2 and TRBJ2-3, with D unresolved. V was pared by 4 bases and J by 5 bases, with 16 bases between. Germline assignment: CDR1 SGHTA and CDR2 FQGNSA. The CDR3 loop spans 15 amino acids.

The chain couples TRBV7-9 to TRBJ2-7; 7 nucleotides agree with TRBD1. With 0 bases clipped from V and 0 bases from J, the junction kept 2 bases outside the gene matches. Germline CDR1 is SEHNR and CDR2 is FQNEAQ (reference sequence). The CDR3 extends over 15 amino acids. The CDR3 DNA sequence: TGTGCCAGCAGCTTAGCCAGGGGGAACTCCTACGAGCAGTACTTC. This sequence encodes CASSLARGNSYEQYF.

The gene calls are TRBV20-1 and TRBJ1-3, with D unresolved. The germline gives CDR1 DFQATT, CDR2 SNEGSKA (reference sequence). V lost 3 bases and J lost 6, with 9 bases in between. This CDR3 has 12 residues. The CDR3 DNA is TGCAGTGCTAGTTTGGGAGAAAACACCATATATTTT. It encodes CSASLGENTIYF.

The chain employs TRBV29-1 and TRBJ1-5, with 8 bases that match TRBD1. After removal of 3 bases from V and 3 bases from J, the junction contained 7 bases not matched to a gene. The CDR3 has 15 amino acids. Germline CDR1 reads SQVTM; CDR2 reads ANQGSEA. DNA for the CDR3: TGCAGCGTTGAGGTGACAGGGGAACCCAATCAGCCCCAGCATTTT. Protein product: CSVEVTGEPNQPQHF.